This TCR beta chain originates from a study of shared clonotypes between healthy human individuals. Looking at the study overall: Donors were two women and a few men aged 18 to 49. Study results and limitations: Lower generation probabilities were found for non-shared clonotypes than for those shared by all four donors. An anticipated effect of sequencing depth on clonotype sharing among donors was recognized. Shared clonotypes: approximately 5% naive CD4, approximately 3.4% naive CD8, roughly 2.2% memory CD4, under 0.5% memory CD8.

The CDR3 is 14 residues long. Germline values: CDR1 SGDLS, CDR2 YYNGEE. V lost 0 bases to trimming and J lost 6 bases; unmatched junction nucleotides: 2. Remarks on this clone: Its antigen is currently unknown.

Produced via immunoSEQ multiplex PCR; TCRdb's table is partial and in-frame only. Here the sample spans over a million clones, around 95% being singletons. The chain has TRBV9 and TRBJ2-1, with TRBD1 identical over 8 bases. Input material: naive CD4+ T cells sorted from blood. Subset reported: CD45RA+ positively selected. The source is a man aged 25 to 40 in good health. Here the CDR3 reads CASSVGTGSNEQFF. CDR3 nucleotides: TGTGCCAGCAGCGTAGGGACAGGGTCCAATGAGCAGTTCTTC.